The rows below give T cell receptor beta chains drawn from one sample of a study of blood T cell repertoires in COVID-19. The repertoire was sequenced with immunoSEQ multiplex PCR; TCRdb's copy has only in-frame clones and lacks some. Altogether fewer than 250,000 clones are present, 85% being singletons, with the ten largest covering around 0.93%. The sequenced sample was peripheral blood. Receptors were obtained from a man aged 55 to 70 with COVID-19, enrolled during active disease. The conserved cysteine and the conserved F or W are not part of the CDR3 here.

V: TRBV30; J: TRBJ1-2; CDR3: AWSGSGVGYT
V: TRBV10-3; J: TRBJ2-1; CDR3: AIRNRTSGRKNNEQF
V: TRBV6-1; J: TRBJ2-1; CDR3: ASSPRDSRSEQF
V: TRBV19; J: TRBJ1-1; CDR3: ASTGPINTEAF
V: TRBV7-6; J: TRBJ1-1; CDR3: ASQDRGQPEAF
V: TRBV25-1; J: TRBJ1-2; CDR3: ASSEGAGSNGYT
V: TRBV15; J: TRBJ1-2; CDR3: ATSNRSPPGDGYT
V: TRBV11-3; J: TRBJ1-1; CDR3: ASSLGRVNTEAF
V: TRBV19; J: TRBJ2-7; CDR3: ASSPGTIYEQY
V: TRBV29-1; J: TRBJ1-1; CDR3: SVGATRGNTEAF
V: TRBV5-1; J: TRBJ2-1; CDR3: ASSSKLAGSTNEQF
V: TRBV27; J: TRBJ1-6; CDR3: ASSFVQLNSPLH
V: TRBV7-8; J: TRBJ1-5; CDR3: ASSLATAANQPQH
V: TRBV11-2; J: TRBJ2-3; CDR3: ASSRVGVVLDTQY
V: TRBV7-2; J: TRBJ1-1; CDR3: ATLPSPEGWTEAF
V: TRBV5-6; J: TRBJ1-2; CDR3: ASSIRTGFDYGYT
V: TRBV10-1; J: TRBJ1-5; CDR3: ASVHGGNQPQH
V: TRBV5-8; J: TRBJ1-5; CDR3: ASNGQGALDQPQH
V: TRBV7-9; J: TRBJ1-2; CDR3: ASSSQGSYGYT
V: TRBV7-6; J: TRBJ1-3; CDR3: ASSPRGTPGNTIY
V: TRBV19; J: TRBJ1-5; CDR3: ASAWGGKNSNQPQH
V: TRBV7-2; J: TRBJ1-4; CDR3: ASSLGGLANEKLF
V: TRBV24-1; J: TRBJ2-7; CDR3: ATRGAGGPPYEQY
V: TRBV6-1; J: TRBJ1-5; CDR3: ASSEGTGWGNQPQH
V: TRBV28; J: TRBJ1-2; CDR3: ASTGNFYGYT
V: TRBV30; J: TRBJ1-2; CDR3: AWSVMRTGYGYT
V: TRBV24-1; J: TRBJ2-1; CDR3: ATSDLAGDRRGEQF
V: TRBV7-9; J: TRBJ1-2; CDR3: ASSFQDPREYGYT
V: TRBV6-1; J: TRBJ2-7; CDR3: ASSERGRMNEQY
V: TRBV7-9; J: TRBJ2-3; CDR3: ASSSSLRPPYSTDTQY
V: TRBV5-4; J: TRBJ2-7; CDR3: ASSSVQGLEQY
V: TRBV27; J: TRBJ1-2; CDR3: ASSPGQGRGYT